Below, one TCR beta chain is given with its context. It has no known antigen specificity. Base-call qualities are not available, and no considerably larger clone is one nucleotide away. Libraries were constructed by PCR. TCR sequencing of DNA from cultured CD4+ T cells used the Oncomine TCR Beta short-read assay at the Johns Hopkins FTIC core. The QIAamp micro DNA kit was used to extract genomic DNA from the cultured CD4+ T cells. Oncomine TCR Beta libraries from cultured CD4+ T cells were pooled with unique dual indexes and sequenced on an Illumina iSeq 100. As for how the authors treated the data: Non-productive sequences were removed, and CDR3s that did not start with C, did not end with F or W, or were shorter than 7 amino acids were discarded. Antigen-specific clonotypes were identified with the MANAFEST web application by comparing peptide-stimulated wells with reference and other culture wells. To be called positive, a clone needed an FDR below 0.05, an odds ratio above 5, and a productive frequency above 0.1% in at least two of three replicate wells. Cross-reactive clonotypes were defined as significantly expanded in both SARS-CoV-2 spike wells and at least one common cold coronavirus spike condition. Levenshtein distances (stringdist) and unrooted phylogenetic trees (ape) in R version 3.6.1 were used to assess CDR3 homology. The raw public data were reprocessed by TCRdb itself: fastp quality trimming at Q25, MiXCR clonotype calling, in-frame beta chains only. Duplicate CDR3 protein sequences are folded into a single record with the most common DNA and genes. None of the V and J calls come from the authors' own analysis; TCRdb made them. Recorded for this sample are roughly 12,000 distinct CDR3 sequences; about a third of them occurred a single time. The ten most abundant clones make up around 35% of the sample.

From its cysteine to its phenylalanine, the CDR3 spans 15 amino acids. Left in the record is the CDR3 DNA by itself, 45 bases read in frame from the first base. The germline V and J ends show losses of 4 bases and 3 bases respectively, and no gene match explains 2 bases of the junction. From the germline V gene, CDR1 is MNHEY and CDR2 is SVGAGI. What this sample's treatment or condition label stands for: roughly 10-day PBMC culture with coronavirus spike peptide pools or control peptides (ViraFEST assay). The ViraFEST assay was used in the study, in which antigen-specific T cells were expanded with peptide pools and expanded clonotypes were subsequently identified by TCR sequencing. Negative nucleocapsid antibody tests before and after vaccination confirmed that the healthy vaccine recipients had no prior SARS-CoV-2 infection. PBMCs were cultured at under 2.5 million per well in IMDM supplemented with approximately 4.7% human AB serum and about 10 IU/ml IL-2, with approximately 10 ug/ml peptide pools added. Half of the culture medium was replaced with fresh IL-2-containing medium on days 3 and 7. Once the cells had been in culture for about 10 days, the EasySep CD4+ T cell isolation kit was used to isolate CD4+ T cells by negative selection. Ficoll-Paque Plus gradient centrifugation was used to isolate PBMCs from whole blood, and the isolated PBMCs were then either used fresh or cryopreserved at -140C. Culture conditions were generally each tested in triplicate wells.

The entry originates in a study of vaccination and CD4 T cells after COVID-19 (dated by TCRdb to between 2020 and 2023). Background on the whole study: The convalescent cohort comprised six males and four females, including two Hispanic individuals, seven Caucasians, two Asians and one multiracial person. Overlapping spike peptide pools from SARS-CoV-2 and from the common cold coronaviruses HCoV-NL63, HCoV-OC43 and HCoV-229E were used as culture stimuli. Post-vaccine blood samples were obtained a median of around 74 days after the second vaccine dose, with a range of about 12 to 241 days. In nine to eleven COVID-19 convalescent patients and a few infection-naive healthy vaccine recipients, researchers compared the spike-specific CD4+ TCR repertoire from before mRNA vaccination with the repertoire from after. Control cultures received a CEFX viral epitope pool as the positive control, an HIV-1 Nef peptide pool as the negative control, or no peptide. Two doses of either the Pfizer-BioNTech BNT162b2 vaccine (n=8) or the Moderna mRNA-1273 vaccine (n=2) were administered to participants. Post-COVID blood samples were collected from convalescent patients a median of around 100 days after diagnosis, with a range of about 30 to 161 days.

What the study reported, not specific to this receptor: Of the vaccine-specific clones in convalescent patients, 304 of 307, or nearly all, reacted only to SARS-CoV-2 spike and did not cross-react with common cold coronaviruses. Among convalescent patients, a median about 87% of the SARS-CoV-2-reactive clones seen after vaccination appeared only after vaccination, which suggests priming specific to the vaccine. An increase in the median number of SARS-CoV-2-reactive clonotypes from 21 after infection to some 38 after vaccination was observed, but the change was not found to be significant. Only a relatively small number of convalescent patients were included in the study, and early timepoints following natural infection were not analyzed.

The chain is encoded by TRBV6-5 joined to TRBJ1-3, with 11 bases in between that match TRBD1. This sequence originates from a human donor who received a COVID-19 vaccine. This sample comprised CD4+ T cells from blood, cultured in vitro, obtained before SARS-CoV-2 vaccination. CDR3 reads: CASSLGTGGGNTIYF. Read as DNA, the sequence is TGTGCCAGCAGTTTGGGGACAGGGGGTGGAAACACCATATATTTT.